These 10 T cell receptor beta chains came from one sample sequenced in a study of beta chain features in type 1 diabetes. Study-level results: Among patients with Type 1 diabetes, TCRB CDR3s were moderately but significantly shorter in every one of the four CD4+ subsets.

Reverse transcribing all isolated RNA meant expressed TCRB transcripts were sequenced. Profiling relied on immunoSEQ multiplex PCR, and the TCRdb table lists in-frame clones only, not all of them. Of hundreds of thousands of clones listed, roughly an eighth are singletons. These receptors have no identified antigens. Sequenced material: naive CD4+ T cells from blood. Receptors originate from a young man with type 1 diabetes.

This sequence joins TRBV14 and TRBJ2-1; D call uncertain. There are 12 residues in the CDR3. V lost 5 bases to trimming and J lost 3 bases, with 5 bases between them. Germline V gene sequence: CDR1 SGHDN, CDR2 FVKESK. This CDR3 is CASSGDYNEQFF. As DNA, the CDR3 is TGTGCCAGCAGCGGCGACTACAATGAGCAGTTCTTC.

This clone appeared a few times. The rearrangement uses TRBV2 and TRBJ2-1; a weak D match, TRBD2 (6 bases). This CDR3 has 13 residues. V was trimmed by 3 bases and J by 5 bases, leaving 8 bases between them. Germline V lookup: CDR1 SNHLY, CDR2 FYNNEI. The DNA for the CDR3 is TGTGCCAGCAGTGACGGGACTGACAATGAGCAGTTCTTC. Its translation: CASSDGTDNEQFF.

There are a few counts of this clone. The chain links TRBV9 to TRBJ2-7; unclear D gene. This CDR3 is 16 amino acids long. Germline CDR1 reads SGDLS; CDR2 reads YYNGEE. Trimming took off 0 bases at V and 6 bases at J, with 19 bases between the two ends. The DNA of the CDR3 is TGTGCCAGCAGCGTAGGAGTGTCTAGATACGAAGGCGAGCAGTACTTC. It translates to CASSVGVSRYEGEQYF.

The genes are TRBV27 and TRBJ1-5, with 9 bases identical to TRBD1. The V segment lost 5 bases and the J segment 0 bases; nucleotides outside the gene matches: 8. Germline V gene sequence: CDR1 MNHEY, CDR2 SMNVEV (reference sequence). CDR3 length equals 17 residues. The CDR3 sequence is CASSPRTGGYSNQPQHF. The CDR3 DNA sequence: TGTGCCAGCAGTCCAAGAACAGGGGGCTATAGCAATCAGCCCCAGCATTTT.

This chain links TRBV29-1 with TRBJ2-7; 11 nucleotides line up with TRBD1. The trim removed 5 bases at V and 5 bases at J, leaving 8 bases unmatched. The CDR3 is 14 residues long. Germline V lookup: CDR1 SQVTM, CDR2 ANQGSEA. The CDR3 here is CSVSPGQGVHEQYF. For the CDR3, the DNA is TGCAGCGTTTCCCCGGGACAGGGGGTTCACGAGCAGTACTTC.

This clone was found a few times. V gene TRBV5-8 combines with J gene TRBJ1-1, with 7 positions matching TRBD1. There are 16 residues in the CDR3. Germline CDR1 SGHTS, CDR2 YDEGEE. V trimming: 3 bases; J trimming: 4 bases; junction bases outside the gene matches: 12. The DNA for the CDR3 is TGTGCCAGCAGCTCCGGGACAGTCCCCGGAGGCACTGAAGCTTTCTTT. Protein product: CASSSGTVPGGTEAFF.

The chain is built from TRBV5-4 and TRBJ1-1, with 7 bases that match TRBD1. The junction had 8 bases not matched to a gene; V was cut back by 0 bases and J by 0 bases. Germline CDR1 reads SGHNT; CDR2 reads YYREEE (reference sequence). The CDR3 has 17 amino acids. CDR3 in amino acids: CASSLGLEDRLNTEAFF. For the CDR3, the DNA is TGTGCCAGCAGCTTGGGGCTGGAGGACAGGCTGAACACTGAAGCTTTCTTT.

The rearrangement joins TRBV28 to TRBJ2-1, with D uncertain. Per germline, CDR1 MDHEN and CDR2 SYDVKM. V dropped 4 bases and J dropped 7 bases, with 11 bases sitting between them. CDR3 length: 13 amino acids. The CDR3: CASSSAFRNEQFF. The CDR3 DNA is TGTGCCAGCAGTTCCGCATTCCGTAATGAGCAGTTCTTC.

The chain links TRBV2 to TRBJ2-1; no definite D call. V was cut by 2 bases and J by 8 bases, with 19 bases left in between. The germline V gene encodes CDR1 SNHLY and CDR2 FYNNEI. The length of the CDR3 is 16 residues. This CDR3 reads CASSEFGRRVFDEQFF. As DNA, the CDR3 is TGTGCCAGCAGTGAATTTGGCAGAAGAGTATTCGATGAGCAGTTCTTC.

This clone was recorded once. The CDR3 protein is CASSRGGRLAGDTQYF. The CDR3 DNA is TGTGCCAGCAGTCGAGGCGGCCGACTAGCTGGTGATACGCAGTATTTT. The chain recombines TRBV7-2 with TRBJ2-3; 7 nucleotides agree with TRBD2. CDR1 and CDR2 (germline): SGHTA, FQGNSA. The trim removed 6 bases at V and 6 bases at J, leaving 15 bases unmatched. CDR3 length: 16 residues.